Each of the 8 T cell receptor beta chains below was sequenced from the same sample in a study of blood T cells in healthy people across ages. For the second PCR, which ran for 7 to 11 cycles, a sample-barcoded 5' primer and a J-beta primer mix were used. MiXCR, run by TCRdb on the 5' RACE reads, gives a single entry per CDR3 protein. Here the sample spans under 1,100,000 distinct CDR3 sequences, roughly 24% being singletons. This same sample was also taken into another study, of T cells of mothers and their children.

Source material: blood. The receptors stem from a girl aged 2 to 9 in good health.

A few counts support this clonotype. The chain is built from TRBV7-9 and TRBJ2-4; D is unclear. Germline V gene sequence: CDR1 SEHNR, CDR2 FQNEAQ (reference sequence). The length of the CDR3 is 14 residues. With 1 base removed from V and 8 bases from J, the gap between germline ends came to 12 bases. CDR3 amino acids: CASSLDGPIDIQYF. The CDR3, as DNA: TGTGCCAGCAGCTTAGACGGACCCATTGACATTCAGTACTTC.

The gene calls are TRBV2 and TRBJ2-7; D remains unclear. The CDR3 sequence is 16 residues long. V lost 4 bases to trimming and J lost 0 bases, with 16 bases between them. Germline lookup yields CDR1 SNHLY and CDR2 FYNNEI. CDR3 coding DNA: TGTGCCAGCAGTGGGTCGGCAGCCAGGAGCTCCTACGAGCAGTACTTC. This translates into CASSGSAARSSYEQYF.

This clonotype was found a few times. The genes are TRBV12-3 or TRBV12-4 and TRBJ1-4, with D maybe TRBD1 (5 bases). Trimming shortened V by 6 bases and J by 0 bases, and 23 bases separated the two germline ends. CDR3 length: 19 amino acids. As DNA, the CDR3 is TGTGCCAGCAGCCCCGGGACTCCGGGTTTACCCCCAACTAATGAAAAACTGTTTTTT. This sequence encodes CASSPGTPGLPPTNEKLFF.

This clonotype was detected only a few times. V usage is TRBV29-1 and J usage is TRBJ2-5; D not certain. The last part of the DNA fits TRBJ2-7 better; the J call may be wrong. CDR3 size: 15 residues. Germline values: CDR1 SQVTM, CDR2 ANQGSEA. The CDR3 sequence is CSVEVDQSSSYEQYF. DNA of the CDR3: TGCAGCGTTGAGGTAGATCAGTCCTCATCCTACGAGCAGTACTTC.

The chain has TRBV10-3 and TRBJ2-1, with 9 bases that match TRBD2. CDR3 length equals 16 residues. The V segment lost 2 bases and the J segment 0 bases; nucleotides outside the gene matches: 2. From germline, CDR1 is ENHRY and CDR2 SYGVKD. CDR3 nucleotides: TGTGCCATCAGTGAGGGTAGCGGGAGCTCCTACAATGAGCAGTTCTTC. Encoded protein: CAISEGSGSSYNEQFF.

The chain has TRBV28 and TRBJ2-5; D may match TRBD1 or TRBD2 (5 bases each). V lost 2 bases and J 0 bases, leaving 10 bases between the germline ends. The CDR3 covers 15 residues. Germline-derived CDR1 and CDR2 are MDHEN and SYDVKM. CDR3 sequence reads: CASSLVGEYQETQYF. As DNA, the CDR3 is TGTGCCAGCAGTTTAGTGGGGGAGTACCAAGAGACCCAGTACTTC.

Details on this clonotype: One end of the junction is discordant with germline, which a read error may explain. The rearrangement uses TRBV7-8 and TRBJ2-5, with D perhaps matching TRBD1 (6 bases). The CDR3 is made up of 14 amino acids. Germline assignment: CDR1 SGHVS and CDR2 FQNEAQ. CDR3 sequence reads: CASSWNIGGDEQHF. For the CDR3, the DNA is TGTGCCAGCAGCTGGAATATTGGGGGCGACGAGCAGCACTTC. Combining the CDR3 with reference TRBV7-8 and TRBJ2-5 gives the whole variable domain GAGVSQSPRYKVAKRGQDVALRCDPISGHVSLFWYQQALGQGPEFLTYFQNEAQLDKSGLPSDRFFAERPEGSVSTLKIQRTQQEDSAVYLCASSWNIGGDEQHFGPGTRLLVL.

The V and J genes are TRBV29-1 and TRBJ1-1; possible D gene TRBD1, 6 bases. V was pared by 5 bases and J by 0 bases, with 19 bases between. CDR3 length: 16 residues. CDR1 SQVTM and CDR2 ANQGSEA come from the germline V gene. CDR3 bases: TGCAGCGTTCAATGGGGGCGCGAGGCCATGAACACTGAAGCTTTCTTT. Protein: CSVQWGREAMNTEAFF. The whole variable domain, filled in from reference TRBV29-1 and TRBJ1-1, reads SAVISQKPSRDICQRGTSLTIQCQVDSQVTMMFWYRQQPGQSLTLIATANQGSEATYESGFVIDKFPISRPNLTFSTLTVSNMSPEDSSIYLCSVQWGREAMNTEAFFGQGTRLTVV.